This T cell receptor (beta chain) was found in a study of Tregs in tolerant kidney transplant recipients. Study-level information: Recipient Tregs were stimulated with donor B cells plus IL-2 for approximately 15 days. Two populations were sorted: CD4+CD8-CD25+CD127- and CD4+CD8-4-1BB+CD40L-.

Germline CDR1 reads SGHVS; CDR2 reads FQNEAQ. The CDR3 is 14 amino acids. Trimming pared 4 bases from V and 3 bases from J, leaving 12 bases between. Only in-frame clones appear in the TCRdb table, and some are missing; sequencing was by immunoSEQ multiplex PCR. The data contain about 1,700 clones, roughly 40% of them singletons. In this sample, this clone is large (0.1 to 1%). Its antigen is currently unknown. This TCR was recovered from a human patient who received a combined kidney and bone marrow transplant. Some T cells may be the graft donor's. The sample was Tregs from blood cultured with allogeneic cells. The chain is built from TRBV7-8 and TRBJ1-2, with no clear D. In DNA form, the CDR3 reads TGTGCCAGCAGCTACAGTCCCTGGTACTATGGCTACACCTTC. Translating gives CASSYSPWYYGYTF.